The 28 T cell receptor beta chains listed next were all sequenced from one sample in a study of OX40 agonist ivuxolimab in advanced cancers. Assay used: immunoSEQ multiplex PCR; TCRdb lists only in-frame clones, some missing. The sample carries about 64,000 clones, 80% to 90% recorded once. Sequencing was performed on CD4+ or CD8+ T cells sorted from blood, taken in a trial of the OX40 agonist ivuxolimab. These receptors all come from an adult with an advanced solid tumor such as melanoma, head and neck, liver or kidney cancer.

The CDR3 DNA sequence: TGTGCCAGCAGCCTCTGGCCGGGACTAGCGGGCCTAAGCTCCTACAATGAGCAGTTCTTC. Translated, it gives CASSLWPGLAGLSSYNEQFF. The chain carries TRBV13 and TRBJ2-1; 12 bases are shared with TRBD2. The CDR3 contains 20 residues. Per germline, CDR1 PRHDT and CDR2 FYEKMQ (reference sequence). J was trimmed by 0 bases and V by 5 bases; bases with no gene match: 14.

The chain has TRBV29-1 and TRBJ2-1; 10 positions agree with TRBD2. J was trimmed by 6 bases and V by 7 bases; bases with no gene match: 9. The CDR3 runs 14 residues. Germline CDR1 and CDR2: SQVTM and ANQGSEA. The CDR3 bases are TGCAGCGGGGAAGCGGGAGGGCCCAGCAATGAGCAGTTCTTC. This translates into CSGEAGGPSNEQFF.

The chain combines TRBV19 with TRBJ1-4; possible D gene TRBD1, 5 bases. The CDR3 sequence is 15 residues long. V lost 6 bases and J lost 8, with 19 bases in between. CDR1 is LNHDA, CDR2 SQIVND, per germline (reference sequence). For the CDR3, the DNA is TGTGCCAGTAGCATTGGGGTGGGGGTCGGGGAAAAACTGTTTTTT. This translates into CASSIGVGVGEKLFF.

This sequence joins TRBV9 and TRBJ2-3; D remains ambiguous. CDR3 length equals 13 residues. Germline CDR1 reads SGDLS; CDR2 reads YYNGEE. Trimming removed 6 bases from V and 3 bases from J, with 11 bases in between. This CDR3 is CASNILGTDTQYF. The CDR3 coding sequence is TGTGCCAGCAACATACTGGGAACAGATACGCAGTATTTT.

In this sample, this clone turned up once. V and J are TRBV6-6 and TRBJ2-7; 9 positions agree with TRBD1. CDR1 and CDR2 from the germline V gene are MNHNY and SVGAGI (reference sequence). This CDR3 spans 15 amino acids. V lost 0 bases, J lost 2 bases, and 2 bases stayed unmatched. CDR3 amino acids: CASSYSGTGTYEQYF. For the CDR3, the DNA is TGTGCCAGCAGTTACTCGGGGACAGGGACCTACGAGCAGTACTTC.

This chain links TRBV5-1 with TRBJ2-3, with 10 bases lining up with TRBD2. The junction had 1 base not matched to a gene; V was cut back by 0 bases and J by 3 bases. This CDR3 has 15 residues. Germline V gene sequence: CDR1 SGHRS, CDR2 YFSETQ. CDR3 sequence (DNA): TGCGCCAGCAGCTTGGAACTAGCGGGGACAGATACGCAGTATTTT. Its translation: CASSLELAGTDTQYF.

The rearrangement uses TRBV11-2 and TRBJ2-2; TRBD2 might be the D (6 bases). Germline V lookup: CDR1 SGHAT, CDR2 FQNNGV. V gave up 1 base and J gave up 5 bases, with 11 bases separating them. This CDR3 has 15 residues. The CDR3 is CASSLASGVTGELFF. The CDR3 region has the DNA TGTGCCAGCAGCTTAGCATCGGGGGTTACCGGGGAGCTGTTTTTT.

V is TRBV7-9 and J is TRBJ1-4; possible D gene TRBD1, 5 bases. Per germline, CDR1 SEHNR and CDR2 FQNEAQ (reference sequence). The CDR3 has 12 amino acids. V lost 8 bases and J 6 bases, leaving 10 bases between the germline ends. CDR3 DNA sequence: TGTGCCAGCTCTCTGGGGGATGAAAAACTGTTTTTT. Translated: CASSLGDEKLFF.

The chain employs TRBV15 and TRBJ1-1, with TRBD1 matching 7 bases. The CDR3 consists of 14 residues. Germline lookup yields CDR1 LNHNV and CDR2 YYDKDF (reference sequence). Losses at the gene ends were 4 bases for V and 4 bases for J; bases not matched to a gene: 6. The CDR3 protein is CATSTRTGTTEAFF. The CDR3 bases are TGTGCCACCAGCACCCGGACAGGAACCACTGAAGCTTTCTTT. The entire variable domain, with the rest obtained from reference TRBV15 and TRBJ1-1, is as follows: DAMVIQNPRYQVTQFGKPVTLSCSQTLNHNVMYWYQQKSSQAPKLLFHYYDKDFNNEADTPDNFQSRRPNTSFCFLDIRSPGLGDTAMYLCATSTRTGTTEAFFGQGTRLTVV.

CDR3 residues: CASSQGTGSYNEQFF. In DNA, the CDR3 is TGCGCCAGCAGCCAAGGTACGGGGTCCTACAATGAGCAGTTCTTC. V and J are TRBV4-1 and TRBJ2-1; D is perhaps TRBD2 (5 bases). V shed 1 base and J shed 1 base, with 8 bases lying between them. CDR1 MGHRA and CDR2 YSYEKL come from the germline V gene. CDR3 size: 15 residues.

CDR3 bases: TGTGCCAGCACTCCGTCACTATACGAGCAGTACTTC. Protein sequence: CASTPSLYEQYF. The chain links TRBV2 to TRBJ2-7; D not resolved. This CDR3 is built from 12 residues. V was trimmed by 7 bases and J by 4 bases, leaving 11 bases between them. Looked up from germline, CDR1 is SNHLY and CDR2 is FYNNEI.

The DNA for the CDR3 is TGCGCCAGCAGTGAAGGCAGGTTTAGCTCTGGAAACACCATATATTTT. Amino acids: CASSEGRFSSGNTIYF. The genes are TRBV10-2 and TRBJ1-3; D remains unclear. Germline CDR1 is WSHSY and CDR2 is SAAADI. V was clipped by 3 bases and J by 0 bases, with 12 bases between them. CDR3 length equals 16 residues.

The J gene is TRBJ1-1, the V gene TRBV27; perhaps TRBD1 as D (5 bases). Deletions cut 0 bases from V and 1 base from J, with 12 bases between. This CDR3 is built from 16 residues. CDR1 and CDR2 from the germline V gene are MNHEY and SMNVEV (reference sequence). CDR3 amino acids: CASSLSMGDSNTEAFF. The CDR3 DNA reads TGTGCCAGCAGTTTATCCATGGGGGACTCGAACACTGAAGCTTTCTTT.

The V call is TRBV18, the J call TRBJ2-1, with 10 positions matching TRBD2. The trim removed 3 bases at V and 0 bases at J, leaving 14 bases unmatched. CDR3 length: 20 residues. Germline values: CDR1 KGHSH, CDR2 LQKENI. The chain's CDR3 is CASSPKSSGRSLSSYNEQFF. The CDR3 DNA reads TGTGCCAGCTCACCGAAGAGTAGCGGGAGGTCCCTAAGCTCCTACAATGAGCAGTTCTTC.

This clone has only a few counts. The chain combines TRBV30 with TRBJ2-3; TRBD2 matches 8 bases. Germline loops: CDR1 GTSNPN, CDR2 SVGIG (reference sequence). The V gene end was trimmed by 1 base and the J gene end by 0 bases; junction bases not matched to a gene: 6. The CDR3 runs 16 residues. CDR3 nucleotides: TGTGCCTGGAGTGGGGGACTAGTGACCAGCACAGATACGCAGTATTTT. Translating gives CAWSGGLVTSTDTQYF. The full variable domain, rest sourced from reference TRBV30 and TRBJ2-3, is SQTIHQWPATLVQPVGSPLSLECTVEGTSNPNLYWYRQAAGRGLQLLFYSVGIGQISSEVPQNLSASRPQDRQFILSSKKLLLSDSGFYLCAWSGGLVTSTDTQYFGPGTRLTVL.

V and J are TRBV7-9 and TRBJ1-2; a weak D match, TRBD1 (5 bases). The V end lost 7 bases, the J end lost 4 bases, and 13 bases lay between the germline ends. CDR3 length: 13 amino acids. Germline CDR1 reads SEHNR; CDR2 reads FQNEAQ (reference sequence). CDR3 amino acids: CASNEGDPYGYTF. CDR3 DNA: TGTGCCAGCAACGAAGGGGACCCCTATGGCTACACCTTC.

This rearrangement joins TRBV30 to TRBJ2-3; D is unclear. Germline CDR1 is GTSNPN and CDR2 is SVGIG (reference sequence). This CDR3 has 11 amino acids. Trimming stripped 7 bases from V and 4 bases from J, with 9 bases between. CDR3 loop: CALVSPDTQYF. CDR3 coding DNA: TGTGCCTTAGTCTCCCCAGATACGCAGTATTTT.

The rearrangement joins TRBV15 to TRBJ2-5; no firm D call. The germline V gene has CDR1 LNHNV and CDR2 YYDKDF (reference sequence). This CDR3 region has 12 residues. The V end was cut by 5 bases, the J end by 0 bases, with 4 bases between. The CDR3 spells CATSGYQETQYF. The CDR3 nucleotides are TGTGCCACCAGCGGCTACCAAGAGACCCAGTACTTC.

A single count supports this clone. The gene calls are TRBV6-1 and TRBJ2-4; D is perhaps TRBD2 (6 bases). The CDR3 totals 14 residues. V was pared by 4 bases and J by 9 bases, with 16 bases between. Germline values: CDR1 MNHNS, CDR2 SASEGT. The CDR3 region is CASSGRDVKGIQYF. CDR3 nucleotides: TGTGCCAGCAGTGGGCGGGACGTAAAGGGCATTCAGTACTTC.

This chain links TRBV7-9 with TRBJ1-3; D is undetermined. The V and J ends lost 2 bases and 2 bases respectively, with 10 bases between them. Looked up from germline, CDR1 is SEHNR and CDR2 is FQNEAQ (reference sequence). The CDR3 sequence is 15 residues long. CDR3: CASSLSQTPGNTIYF. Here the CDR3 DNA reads TGTGCCAGCAGCTTAAGCCAAACTCCTGGAAACACCATATATTTT.

CDR3 sequence: CAIRGTAEAFF. DNA of the CDR3: TGTGCCATCAGAGGGACAGCTGAAGCTTTCTTT. The chain combines TRBV10-3 with TRBJ1-1; 7 bases are shared with TRBD1. Germline V gene sequence: CDR1 ENHRY, CDR2 SYGVKD. CDR3 size: 11 residues. The trim removed 6 bases at V and 6 bases at J, leaving 1 base unmatched.

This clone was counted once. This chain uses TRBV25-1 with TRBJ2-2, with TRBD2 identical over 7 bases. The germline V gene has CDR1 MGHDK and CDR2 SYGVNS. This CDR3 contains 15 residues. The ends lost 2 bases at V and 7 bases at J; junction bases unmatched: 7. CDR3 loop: CASSEQDPGGGELFF. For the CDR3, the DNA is TGTGCCAGCAGTGAACAGGACCCGGGAGGCGGGGAGCTGTTTTTT.

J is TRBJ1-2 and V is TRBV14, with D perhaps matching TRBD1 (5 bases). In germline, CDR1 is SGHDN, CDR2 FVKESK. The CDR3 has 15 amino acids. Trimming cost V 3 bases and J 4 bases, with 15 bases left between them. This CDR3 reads CASSHAPGRSYGYTF. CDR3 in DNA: TGTGCCAGCAGCCATGCCCCGGGACGGAGCTATGGCTACACCTTC.

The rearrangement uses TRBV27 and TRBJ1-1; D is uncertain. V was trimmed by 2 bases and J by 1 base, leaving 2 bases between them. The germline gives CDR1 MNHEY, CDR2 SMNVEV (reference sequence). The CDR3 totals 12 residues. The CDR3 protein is CASSLPNTEAFF. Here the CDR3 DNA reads TGTGCCAGCAGTTTACCGAACACTGAAGCTTTCTTT.

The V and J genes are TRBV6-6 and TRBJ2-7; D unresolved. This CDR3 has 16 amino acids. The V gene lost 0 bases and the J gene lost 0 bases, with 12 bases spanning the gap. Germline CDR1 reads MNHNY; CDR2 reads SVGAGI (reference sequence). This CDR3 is CASSYSSTASSYEQYF. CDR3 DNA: TGTGCCAGCAGTTACTCATCGACCGCGAGCTCCTACGAGCAGTACTTC.

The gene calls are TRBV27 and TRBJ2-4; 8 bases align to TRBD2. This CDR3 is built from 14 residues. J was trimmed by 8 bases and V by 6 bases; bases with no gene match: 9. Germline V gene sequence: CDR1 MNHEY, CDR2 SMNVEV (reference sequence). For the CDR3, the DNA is TGTGCCAGCAGAACTCGGGGGGGCGTAGACATTCAGTACTTC. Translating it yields CASRTRGGVDIQYF.

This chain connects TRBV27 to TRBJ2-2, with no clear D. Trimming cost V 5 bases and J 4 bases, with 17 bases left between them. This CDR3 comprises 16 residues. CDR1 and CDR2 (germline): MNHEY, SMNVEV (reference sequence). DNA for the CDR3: TGTGCCAGCAGTACCTATGGGGTTTTGGTCACCGGGGAGCTGTTTTTT. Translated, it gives CASSTYGVLVTGELFF.

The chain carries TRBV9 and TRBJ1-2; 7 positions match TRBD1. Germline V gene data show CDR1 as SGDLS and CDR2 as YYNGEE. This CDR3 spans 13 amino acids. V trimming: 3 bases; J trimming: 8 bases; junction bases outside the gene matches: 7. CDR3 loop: CASSEDRVDGYTF. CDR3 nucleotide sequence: TGTGCCAGCAGCGAAGACAGGGTCGACGGCTACACCTTC.